This T cell receptor beta chain was sequenced during a study of T cell clonotyping in hematopoietic cell transplantation. Study conclusions and caveats: Higher Inverse Simpson Index values in graft donor and pretransplant recipient predicted broader posttransplant TCR diversity.

Trimming stripped 8 bases from V and 1 base from J, with 11 bases between. The CDR3 is 13 amino acids. The germline V gene encodes CDR1 LNHDA and CDR2 SQIVND (reference sequence). Only in-frame clones appear in the TCRdb table, and some are missing; sequencing was by immunoSEQ multiplex PCR. In the table there are 55,000 to 70,000 clones, 90% to 95% of which are singletons. As concerns this clone: Antigen specificity is unknown.

The sequenced sample was peripheral blood mononuclear cells. The chain is built from TRBV19 and TRBJ1-1; the D is unclear. The source is a man aged 50 to 59 in good health. Some clones in this sample may be carry-over from other donors' samples. CDR3 coding DNA: TGTGCCAGTGGGCGCCAGACGAACACTGAAGCTTTCTTT. Protein sequence: CASGRQTNTEAFF.